Described below is a single TCR beta chain sequence and its context. Its matching antigen is unknown. CDR1 MDHEN and CDR2 SYDVKM come from the germline V gene. CDR3 length equals 11 residues. V lost 4 bases and J lost 7, with 2 bases in between. Only in-frame clones appear in the TCRdb table, and some are missing; sequencing was by immunoSEQ multiplex PCR. The table includes tens of thousands of clones, around three quarters detected once. This entry belongs to a study of T cell responses to AZD1222 COVID-19 vaccine. For the study at large: Second-dose recipients at about 4 or about 12 weeks were treated as one pooled group.

General study results and limits: Clonal diversity may have been underestimated in mostly white British donors. Vaccine-related CD4 TCRs covered spike, predominating at 160-218 and 743-854. Spike-specific TCR breadth and depth rose after two AZD1222 doses.

V is TRBV28 and J is TRBJ1-6; D call uncertain. The sequence came from an adult in good health. The sample consisted of peripheral blood, taken on day 0 of AZD1222 vaccination. CDR3 protein: CASSSNSPLHF. In DNA, the CDR3 is TGTGCCAGCAGTTCGAATTCACCCCTCCACTTT.